The 8 T cell receptor beta chains below all came from one sample that was sequenced in a study of blood T cell repertoires in COVID-19. Generated by immunoSEQ multiplex PCR, the TCRdb table keeps only in-frame clones and is missing some. The sample records around 200,000 clones, 88% being singletons. The specimen was PBMCs or T cells enriched from blood (not recorded which). All receptors come from a woman in her thirties who had recovered from COVID-19.

The chain couples TRBV15 to TRBJ2-7; D is unresolved. The CDR3 covers 14 residues. Germline V CDR1 and CDR2: LNHNV, YYDKDF (reference sequence). Trimming shortened V by 0 bases and J by 5 bases, and 11 bases separated the two germline ends. The CDR3 region has the DNA TGTGCCACCAGCAGAGATTTCAGAGGAAACGAGCAGTACTTC. Its translation: CATSRDFRGNEQYF.

This clone was observed once. This chain links TRBV5-4 with TRBJ2-7; D may be TRBD1 (6 bases). Germline loops: CDR1 SGHNT, CDR2 YYREEE (reference sequence). This CDR3 is built from 16 residues. V gave up 3 bases and J gave up 0 bases, with 16 bases separating them. The DNA of the CDR3 is TGTGCCAGCAGCTCAATTCAGGGGCCTAGCTCCTACGAGCAGTACTTC. Translating it yields CASSSIQGPSSYEQYF.

The chain combines TRBV6-5 with TRBJ1-1, with D hard to call. V was pared by 4 bases and J by 2 bases, with 14 bases between. Germline assignment: CDR1 MNHEY and CDR2 SVGAGI. The CDR3 extends over 15 amino acids. The CDR3 loop reads CASSLSTVLNTEAFF. The CDR3 DNA sequence: TGTGCCAGCAGTTTATCCACAGTTCTCAACACTGAAGCTTTCTTT.

The rearrangement uses TRBV19 and TRBJ1-1, with TRBD1 matching 10 bases. V gave up 7 bases and J gave up 6 bases; unmatched junction bases: 5. In germline, CDR1 is LNHDA, CDR2 SQIVND (reference sequence). The CDR3 runs to 13 residues. The CDR3 region is CASIRQGAAEAFF. The CDR3 nucleotides are TGTGCCAGTATTCGACAGGGGGCGGCTGAAGCTTTCTTT.

This chain links TRBV19 with TRBJ1-2; 10 bases match TRBD1. V dropped 2 bases and J dropped 7; count of bases not matched to a gene: 10. The germline V gene has CDR1 LNHDA and CDR2 SQIVND (reference sequence). CDR3 length: 16 amino acids. This CDR3 is CASSIIRDRGSGGYTF. In DNA, the CDR3 is TGTGCCAGTAGTATAATCAGGGACAGGGGTTCGGGTGGCTACACCTTC. The complete variable domain, with remaining parts taken from reference TRBV19 and TRBJ1-2, reads DGGITQSPKYLFRKEGQNVTLSCEQNLNHDAMYWYRQDPGQGLRLIYYSQIVNDFQKGDIAEGYSVSREKKESFPLTVTSAQKNPTAFYLCASSIIRDRGSGGYTFGSGTRLTVV.

This rearrangement joins TRBV5-6 to TRBJ2-5; a possible D gene is TRBD1 (6 bases). Trimming cost V 6 bases and J 2 bases, with 14 bases left between them. The CDR3 extends over 14 amino acids. Germline-derived CDR1 and CDR2 are SGHDT and YYEEEE. The CDR3, as DNA: TGTGCCAGCACTCTGGCCGGACAGCAAGAGACCCAGTACTTC. Protein sequence: CASTLAGQQETQYF.

The chain employs TRBV6-5 and TRBJ1-2; 9 bases are a match to TRBD1. The CDR3 consists of 12 residues. J gave up 8 bases and V 4 bases, and 2 bases lay outside the gene matches. Germline V gene sequence: CDR1 MNHEY, CDR2 SVGAGI. CDR3 loop: CASSLTGGGYTF. In nucleotides, the CDR3 is TGTGCCAGCAGTTTGACAGGGGGGGGCTACACCTTC.

The CDR3 DNA is TGCGCCAGCAGCTTGAGGGGGGGCGTCGAAGCTTTCTTT. Translation: CASSLRGGVEAFF. The J gene is TRBJ1-1, the V gene TRBV5-1; TRBD1 might be the D (6 bases). Trimming shortened V by 1 base and J by 8 bases, and 12 bases separated the two germline ends. This CDR3 comprises 13 residues. CDR1 is SGHRS, CDR2 YFSETQ, per germline.